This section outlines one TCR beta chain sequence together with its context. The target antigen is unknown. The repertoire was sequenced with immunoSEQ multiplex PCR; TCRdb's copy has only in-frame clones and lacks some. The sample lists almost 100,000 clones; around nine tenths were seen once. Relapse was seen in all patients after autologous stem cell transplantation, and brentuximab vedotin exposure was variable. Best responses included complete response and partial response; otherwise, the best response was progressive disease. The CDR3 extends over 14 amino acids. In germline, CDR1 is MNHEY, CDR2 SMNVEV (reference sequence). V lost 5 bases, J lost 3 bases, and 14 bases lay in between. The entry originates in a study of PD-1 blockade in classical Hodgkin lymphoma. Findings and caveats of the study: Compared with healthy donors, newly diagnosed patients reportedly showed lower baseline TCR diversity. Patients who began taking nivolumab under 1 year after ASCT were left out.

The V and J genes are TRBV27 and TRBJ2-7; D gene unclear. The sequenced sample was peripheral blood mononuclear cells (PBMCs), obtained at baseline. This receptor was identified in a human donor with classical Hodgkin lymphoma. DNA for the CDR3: TGTGCCAGCAGTCACCTAGGATCTTTCTACGAGCAGTACTTC. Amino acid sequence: CASSHLGSFYEQYF.